This TCR beta chain was identified during a study of cytomegalovirus exposure and HLA in healthy donors. About this clone itself: Its antigen is not identified.

A multiplex PCR was run with 60 Vbeta primers and 13 Jbeta primers. Sequencing used immunoSEQ multiplex PCR; TCRdb keeps in-frame clones, though not all of them. The sample carries 75,000 to 95,000 clones, approximately 66% recorded once. Germline loops: CDR1 PRHDT, CDR2 FYEKMQ (reference sequence). This CDR3 has 15 amino acids. The V and J ends lost 4 bases and 7 bases, in that order; junction bases with no gene match: 7. General study results and limits: Reports described diagnosis of cytomegalovirus status by the classifier as highly specific and sensitive.

This chain uses TRBV13 with TRBJ2-4, with 10 bases fitting TRBD1. Sequenced sample: PBMCs. This clonotype was sampled from a man aged 25-45 years in good health and CMV-seronegative. The chain's CDR3 is CASSSGTGAGNIQYF. The CDR3, as DNA: TGTGCCAGCAGCTCCGGGACAGGGGCGGGCAACATTCAGTACTTC.